The 15 T cell receptor beta chains given below trace back to one sample, sequenced in a study of blood T cells in healthy people across ages. A sample-barcoded 5' primer and a J-beta primer mix were used in a second PCR of about 7 to 12 cycles. A single record per CDR3 protein comes from TCRdb applying MiXCR to the 5' RACE reads. This sample yields roughly 730,000 distinct CDR3 sequences, of which just over 55% are seen a single time; roughly 25% belongs to the top ten. Material: blood. These receptors were collected from a man between 35 and 55 years old in good health.

This clonotype showed up just a few times. V usage is TRBV7-2 and J usage is TRBJ1-1; D remains unclear. This CDR3 has 18 amino acids. Trimming took 2 bases from V and 0 from J, leaving 19 bases between them. Germline CDR1 and CDR2: SGHTA and FQGNSA. CDR3 region: CASSLLGVPPWMNTEAFF. Here the CDR3 DNA reads TGTGCCAGCAGCTTACTCGGGGTCCCCCCTTGGATGAACACTGAAGCTTTCTTT.

Only a few counts were recorded for this clonotype. The chain combines TRBV28 with TRBJ2-3, with 11 bases lining up with TRBD2. Germline CDR1 and CDR2: MDHEN and SYDVKM. CDR3 length equals 19 residues. The ends lost 5 bases at V and 0 bases at J; junction bases unmatched: 13. The chain's CDR3 is CASSGTSGGISSSTDTQYF. CDR3 coding DNA: TGTGCCAGCAGTGGGACTAGCGGAGGTATTAGCTCTAGCACAGATACGCAGTATTTT.

This chain connects TRBV28 to TRBJ2-5; 9 bases agree with TRBD1. Germline V CDR1 and CDR2: MDHEN, SYDVKM. The ends lost 6 bases at V and 11 bases at J; junction bases unmatched: 16. The CDR3 runs 15 residues. CDR3: CASRQYGTGRSAQYF. The CDR3 DNA is TGTGCCAGCAGACAATACGGGACAGGGAGAAGTGCGCAGTACTTC.

This chain uses TRBV27 with TRBJ2-1; no clear D gene. The CDR3 has 12 amino acids. Trimming took off 7 bases at V and 4 bases at J, with 8 bases between the two ends. Germline CDR1 and CDR2: MNHEY and SMNVEV (reference sequence). CDR3 sequence: CASTSLYNEQFF. The CDR3 nucleotides are TGTGCCAGCACCTCGCTATACAATGAGCAGTTCTTC.

The genes are TRBV5-5 and TRBJ2-3; D is unresolved. V was trimmed by 2 bases and J by 3 bases, leaving 13 bases between them. The CDR3 contains 15 residues. CDR1 is SGHKS and CDR2 is YYEKEE in the germline V gene (reference sequence). This CDR3 is CASSLSSAMTDTQYF. CDR3 in DNA: TGTGCCAGCAGCTTAAGTTCGGCTATGACAGATACGCAGTATTTT.

The chain has TRBV29-1 and TRBJ2-2; the D gene is possibly TRBD1 (6 bases). This CDR3 is 12 amino acids long. CDR1 is SQVTM and CDR2 is ANQGSEA in the germline V gene. This CDR3 reads CSGQSNTGELFF. The CDR3 DNA sequence: TGCAGTGGACAGTCGAACACCGGGGAGCTGTTTTTT.

Many counts were recorded for this clonotype. This chain connects TRBV20-1 to TRBJ2-1; maybe TRBD2 (6 bases). The CDR3 totals 16 residues. Trimming shortened V by 6 bases and J by 0 bases, and 18 bases separated the two germline ends. Germline CDR1 DFQATT, CDR2 SNEGSKA (reference sequence). The chain's CDR3 is CSARRGAGSSYNEQFF. In nucleotides, the CDR3 is TGCAGTGCCCGGAGAGGGGCCGGGAGCTCCTACAATGAGCAGTTCTTC.

The rearrangement links TRBV6-2 or TRBV6-3 to TRBJ2-1; 9 bases are shared with TRBD2. This CDR3 region has 15 residues. The germline CDR1 and CDR2 sequences are MNHEY and SVGEGT. J was trimmed by 6 bases and V by 5 bases; bases with no gene match: 8. The CDR3 bases are TGTGCCAGCAGTCCTCTAGCGGGGACTAGCAATGAGCAGTTCTTC. Translation: CASSPLAGTSNEQFF.

The chain combines TRBV20-1 with TRBJ1-2, with TRBD1 matching 7 bases. V lost 1 base, J lost 4 bases, and 6 bases stayed unmatched. Germline V gene data show CDR1 as DFQATT and CDR2 as SNEGSKA (reference sequence). CDR3 length: 14 amino acids. CDR3: CSARVQGGGYGYTF. CDR3 nucleotides: TGCAGTGCTAGAGTCCAGGGGGGAGGCTATGGCTACACCTTC.

The chain employs TRBV7-3 and TRBJ2-3, with D unresolved. CDR1 is SGHTA and CDR2 is FQGTGA in the germline V gene. Trimming removed 2 bases at V and 7 bases at J, with 10 bases between. The CDR3 runs to 13 residues. Written as DNA, the CDR3 is TGTGCCAGCAGCTTATACCGTAGAAATACGCAGTATTTT. Translated: CASSLYRRNTQYF. Using reference TRBV7-3 and TRBJ2-3 for the parts outside the CDR3, the full variable domain is GAGVSQTPSNKVTEKGKYVELRCDPISGHTALYWYRQSLGQGPEFLIYFQGTGAADDSGLPNDRFFAVRPEGSVSTLKIQRTERGDSAVYLCASSLYRRNTQYFGPGTRLTVL.

This clonotype was detected a few times. The chain carries TRBV18 and TRBJ1-1; D is possibly TRBD1 (6 bases). The CDR3 spans 14 residues. The germline gives CDR1 KGHSH, CDR2 LQKENI. V was clipped by 1 base and J by 1 base, with 7 bases between them. CDR3 sequence reads: CASSPQDRNTEAFF. The DNA of the CDR3 is TGTGCCAGCTCACCACAGGACAGGAACACTGAAGCTTTCTTT.

The sample holds a few counts of this clonotype. CDR3 in amino acids: CASGPSGRNTEAFF. The DNA for the CDR3 is TGTGCCAGCGGACCCTCGGGTAGGAACACTGAAGCTTTCTTT. This chain joins TRBV12-3 or TRBV12-4 and TRBJ1-1; D is ambiguous. Trimming shortened V by 8 bases and J by 1 base, and 14 bases separated the two germline ends. CDR3 size: 14 residues.

This chain connects TRBV20-1 to TRBJ2-3, with TRBD1 matching 8 bases. This CDR3 is 15 amino acids long. Per germline, CDR1 DFQATT and CDR2 SNEGSKA (reference sequence). The J segment lost 3 bases and the V segment lost 4 bases, leaving 9 bases of the junction unmatched. The CDR3 region has the DNA TGCAGTGCTACAAAGGACAGGGAGGTGACAGATACGCAGTATTTT. Translation gives CSATKDREVTDTQYF.

CDR3 nucleotides: TGCAGCGTCGCGGGACGGGACAGGGTAGAAACGCTCACAGATACGCAGTATTTT. Translating it yields CSVAGRDRVETLTDTQYF. The rearrangement joins TRBV29-1 to TRBJ2-3; 9 nucleotides match TRBD1. Trimming took 6 bases from V and 2 from J; bases not matched to a gene: 18. The CDR3 contains 18 residues. CDR1 is SQVTM and CDR2 is ANQGSEA in the germline V gene.

The genes are TRBV20-1 and TRBJ2-5, with D perhaps matching TRBD2 (5 bases). This CDR3 has 12 amino acids. Germline assignment: CDR1 DFQATT and CDR2 SNEGSKA (reference sequence). V was pared by 5 bases and J by 4 bases, with 11 bases between. CDR3 sequence (DNA): TGCAGTGCTGATCGTGAGGGAGAGACCCAGTACTTC. This codes for CSADREGETQYF.